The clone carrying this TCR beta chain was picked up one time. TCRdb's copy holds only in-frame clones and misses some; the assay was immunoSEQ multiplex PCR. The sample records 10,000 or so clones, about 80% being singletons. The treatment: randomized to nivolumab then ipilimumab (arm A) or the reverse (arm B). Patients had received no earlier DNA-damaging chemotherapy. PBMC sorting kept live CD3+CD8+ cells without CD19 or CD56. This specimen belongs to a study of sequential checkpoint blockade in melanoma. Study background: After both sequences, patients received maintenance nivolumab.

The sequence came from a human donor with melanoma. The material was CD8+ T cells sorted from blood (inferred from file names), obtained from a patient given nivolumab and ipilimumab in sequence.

For the CDR3, the DNA is TGCGCCAGCAGCCAAGATGCAGGGCAAAATTCACCCCTCCACTTT. This translates into CASSQDAGQNSPLHF. The chain recombines TRBV4-1 with TRBJ1-6, with a tentative D call TRBD1 (5 bases). CDR1 is MGHRA, CDR2 YSYEKL, per germline. The CDR3 sequence is 15 residues long. Trimming took 0 bases from V and 7 from J, leaving 10 bases between them.